This T cell receptor (beta chain) was identified in a study of T cells expressing NK-cell markers. Study-wide findings and caveats: These clonotypes also led the CD3+CD56-NKG2C+ fraction in a handful of donors.

With respect to this clonotype: As yet, its antigen is unknown.

From germline, CDR1 is LGHNA and CDR2 YNFKEQ. CDR3 length equals 16 residues. TCRdb derives one entry per CDR3 protein from the 5' RACE reads, leaving out DNA. In all, the sample yields some 280,000 distinct CDR3 sequences. The source is a man younger than 35 in good health. The sequencing sample was made of blood T cells: a sorted CD56 or NKG2C T cell subset, CD4+ or CD8+ T cells, or bulk PBMC T cells (not recorded which). The chain is built from TRBV4-2 and TRBJ1-4. CDR3 protein: CASSQGRSAANEKLFF.